The 23 T cell receptor beta chains reported below all come from one sample, sequenced in a study of blood T cells in healthy people across ages. Using a J-beta primer mix together with a sample-barcoded 5' primer, a second PCR was run for about 6 to 12 cycles. MiXCR, run by TCRdb on the 5' RACE reads, gives a single entry per CDR3 protein. Of some 1.4 million distinct CDR3 sequences listed, approximately 38% are singletons. Sequencing input: blood. These receptors came from a woman aged 18 to 35 in good health.

This clonotype was observed a few times. The chain employs TRBV29-1 and TRBJ2-1; a weak D match, TRBD2 (6 bases). Germline values: CDR1 SQVTM, CDR2 ANQGSEA. The CDR3 runs 15 residues. The V gene lost 1 base and the J gene lost 4 bases, with 14 bases spanning the gap. The CDR3: CSVEGGDSKYNEQFF. In DNA, the CDR3 is TGCAGCGTTGAAGGGGGGGACTCCAAATACAATGAGCAGTTCTTC.

The CDR3 sequence is CASSFGTSGVGQETQYF. DNA of the CDR3: TGTGCCAGCAGCTTCGGGACTAGCGGGGTGGGCCAAGAGACCCAGTACTTC. This chain connects TRBV7-9 to TRBJ2-5; 13 bases are shared with TRBD2. Per the germline V gene, CDR1 is SEHNR and CDR2 is FQNEAQ (reference sequence). The CDR3 covers 17 residues. V shed 3 bases, J shed 1 base, and the junction held 5 bases outside the gene matches.

This clonotype appeared a few times. The rearrangement joins TRBV12-3 or TRBV12-4 to TRBJ2-5; no clear D. V was trimmed by 3 bases and J by 1 base, leaving 6 bases between them. The CDR3 is made up of 13 amino acids. The CDR3 nucleotides are TGTGCCAGCAGTTTTACGGTCCAAGAGACCCAGTACTTC. This encodes CASSFTVQETQYF.

J is TRBJ1-1 and V is TRBV2; D may be TRBD1 (6 bases). Trimming left V 7 bases short and J 1 base short, with 13 bases between. Germline V gene lookup returns CDR1 SNHLY and CDR2 FYNNEI. This CDR3 has 14 residues. DNA of the CDR3: TGTGCCAGCACCTTCGAGGGGGGGAACACTGAAGCTTTCTTT. Translating it yields CASTFEGGNTEAFF.

This clonotype was seen a handful of times. The chain combines TRBV30 with TRBJ1-5; 9 nucleotides align to TRBD1. V trimming: 5 bases; J trimming: 7 bases; junction bases outside the gene matches: 9. CDR1 GTSNPN and CDR2 SVGIG come from the germline V gene (reference sequence). The CDR3 loop spans 14 amino acids. The CDR3 reads CAWAGTGSYQPQHF. The DNA for the CDR3 is TGTGCCTGGGCCGGGACAGGGAGCTACCAGCCCCAGCATTTT.

The chain recombines TRBV5-6 with TRBJ1-4; 8 bases fit TRBD1. V lost 0 bases, J lost 8 bases, and 6 bases stayed unmatched. From germline, CDR1 is SGHDT and CDR2 YYEEEE. The CDR3 spans 15 residues. The CDR3 here is CASSLGGRGLEKLFF. CDR3 in DNA: TGTGCCAGCAGCTTGGGCGGCAGGGGGCTCGAAAAACTGTTTTTT.

The rearrangement links TRBV4-1 to TRBJ2-3, with TRBD2 as a possible D gene (5 bases). V gave up 5 bases and J gave up 0 bases, with 12 bases separating them. The CDR3 runs 15 residues. The V gene's germline CDR1 is MGHRA and CDR2 YSYEKL. The CDR3 spells CASSERYTSTDTQYF. The CDR3 coding sequence is TGCGCCAGCAGCGAGCGGTATACTAGCACAGATACGCAGTATTTT.

This clonotype was recorded a few times. This chain links TRBV7-9 with TRBJ2-7; D is unclear. CDR1 and CDR2 from the germline V gene are SEHNR and FQNEAQ (reference sequence). The CDR3 loop spans 12 amino acids. The V and J ends lost 5 bases and 0 bases respectively, with 5 bases between them. CDR3 region: CASSKGSYEQYF. The CDR3 region has the DNA TGTGCCAGCAGCAAGGGCTCCTACGAGCAGTACTTC.

This clonotype has just a few counts. The chain is built from TRBV3-1 and TRBJ2-5; 11 bases line up with TRBD2. Unmatched junction bases numbered 4, after V lost 3 bases and J lost 4 bases. CDR1 LGHDT and CDR2 YNNKEL come from the germline V gene (reference sequence). This CDR3 region has 15 residues. The CDR3 bases are TGTGCCAGCAGCCACCTAGCGGGGGGCGGAGAGACCCAGTACTTC. Its translation: CASSHLAGGGETQYF.

This clonotype turned up a few times. The chain is built from TRBV10-3 and TRBJ2-2, with TRBD2 as a possible D gene (6 bases). From germline, CDR1 is ENHRY and CDR2 SYGVKD. CDR3 length: 18 amino acids. The V end lost 4 bases, the J end lost 1 base, and 19 bases lay between the germline ends. The CDR3 protein is CAISALTGGAENTGELFF. The CDR3 nucleotides are TGTGCCATCAGTGCCTTAACCGGGGGAGCAGAGAACACCGGGGAGCTGTTTTTT.

The J gene is TRBJ2-5, the V gene TRBV7-2, with D possibly being TRBD1 (6 bases). Germline-derived CDR1 and CDR2 are SGHTA and FQGNSA. The ends were cut back, 0 bases at V and 8 bases at J, with 16 bases in the middle. The CDR3 contains 15 residues. The CDR3 region is CASSLAGSTGRTQYF. DNA for the CDR3: TGTGCCAGCAGCTTAGCGGGGAGTACAGGGAGAACCCAGTACTTC.

The table lists this clonotype with a few counts. The chain recombines TRBV27 with TRBJ2-3; 13 bases align to TRBD2. The germline CDR1 and CDR2 sequences are MNHEY and SMNVEV (reference sequence). CDR3 length: 16 residues. The ends lost 6 bases at V and 4 bases at J; junction bases unmatched: 7. The CDR3 spells CASRRGLAGEADTQYF. The CDR3 nucleotides are TGTGCCAGCAGACGAGGACTAGCGGGGGAGGCAGATACGCAGTATTTT.

The count of this clonotype is one. V gene TRBV9 combines with J gene TRBJ2-7, with a possible D match to TRBD2 (7 bases). V was shortened by 2 bases and J by 3 bases, with 21 bases between the two germline ends. Germline CDR1 and CDR2: SGDLS and YYNGEE. This CDR3 is 17 amino acids long. The chain's CDR3 is CASSVSPGASGNYEQYF. The CDR3 nucleotides read TGTGCCAGCAGCGTCTCCCCAGGGGCTAGCGGAAACTACGAGCAGTACTTC. The complete variable domain, with remaining parts taken from reference TRBV9 and TRBJ2-7, reads DSGVTQTPKHLITATGQRVTLRCSPRSGDLSVYWYQQSLDQGLQFLIQYYNGEERAKGNILERFSAQQFPDLHSELNLSSLELGDSALYFCASSVSPGASGNYEQYFGPGTRLTVT.

The rearrangement uses TRBV7-2 and TRBJ1-1; D uncertain. This CDR3 has 11 residues. CDR1 SGHTA and CDR2 FQGNSA come from the germline V gene. The germline V and J ends were trimmed by 5 bases and 7 bases, with 8 bases remaining between them. The CDR3 DNA follows: TGTGCCAGCAGCACACTAGTTGAAGCTTTCTTT. Its protein product is CASSTLVEAFF.

This sequence joins TRBV7-6 and TRBJ2-1; tentative D call: TRBD2 (5 bases). Germline values: CDR1 SGHVS, CDR2 FNYEAQ. Trimming left V 0 bases short and J 0 bases short, with 9 bases between. CDR3 length: 16 amino acids. In nucleotides, the CDR3 is TGTGCCAGCAGCTTAGCTAGCGCCAGCTCCTACAATGAGCAGTTCTTC. Its protein is CASSLASASSYNEQFF.

The V call is TRBV12-3 or TRBV12-4, the J call TRBJ2-5; TRBD1 aligns across 8 bases. This CDR3 is built from 14 residues. The J segment lost 10 bases and the V segment lost 6 bases, leaving 13 bases of the junction unmatched. This CDR3 reads CASSSHQTGQGQYF. CDR3 nucleotide sequence: TGTGCCAGCAGCTCCCACCAAACCGGACAGGGCCAGTACTTC.

The chain is built from TRBV27 and TRBJ1-1; TRBD1 is a possible D gene (5 bases). The ends were cut back, 7 bases at V and 10 bases at J, with 16 bases in the middle. Germline V lookup: CDR1 MNHEY, CDR2 SMNVEV (reference sequence). CDR3 length: 12 amino acids. Here the CDR3 reads CASTHLGGTAFF. Here the CDR3 DNA reads TGTGCCAGCACTCACCTCGGGGGGACAGCTTTCTTT.

The table lists this clonotype with a few counts. This chain uses TRBV6-4 with TRBJ1-2; tentatively, D is TRBD1 (5 bases). Germline V gene lookup returns CDR1 MRHNA and CDR2 SNTAGT. The V gene lost 2 bases and the J gene lost 2 bases, with 12 bases spanning the gap. There are 15 residues in the CDR3. The CDR3 DNA sequence: TGTGCCAGCAGTGACGGGGCAGGCTCAAACTATGGCTACACCTTC. Translation: CASSDGAGSNYGYTF.

The chain joins TRBV20-1 to TRBJ1-1; 7 bases match TRBD1. The CDR3 is 14 amino acids. After removal of 4 bases from V and 1 base from J, the junction contained 6 bases not matched to a gene. Germline-derived CDR1 and CDR2 are DFQATT and SNEGSKA (reference sequence). The CDR3 spells CSAKREGANTEAFF. DNA for the CDR3: TGCAGTGCTAAAAGGGAGGGGGCGAACACTGAAGCTTTCTTT.

This chain connects TRBV12-5 to TRBJ2-2, with D unresolved. Germline V lookup: CDR1 LGHNT, CDR2 FRNRAP. The CDR3 runs 13 residues. The germline V and J ends were trimmed by 2 bases and 8 bases, with 9 bases remaining between them. Written as DNA, the CDR3 is TGTGCTAGTGGTTTGAGTGTCTATGGGGAGCTGTTTTTT. Protein product: CASGLSVYGELFF.

This clonotype was seen just once. The V gene is TRBV4-1, the J gene TRBJ1-1; 7 bases align to TRBD1. This CDR3 has 14 residues. V lost 0 bases to trimming and J lost 10 bases; unmatched junction nucleotides: 8. Germline lookup yields CDR1 MGHRA and CDR2 YSYEKL. The CDR3 coding sequence is TGCGCCAGCAGCCAAGAATTAAGGGGGCACTCAGCTTTCTTT. Its translation: CASSQELRGHSAFF.

V and J are TRBV28 and TRBJ2-3; TRBD2 aligns across 13 bases. Germline-derived CDR1 and CDR2 are MDHEN and SYDVKM. J gave up 2 bases and V 9 bases, and 8 bases lay outside the gene matches. The CDR3 covers 16 residues. The CDR3: CASFGLAGVNTDTQYF. The CDR3 region has the DNA TGTGCCAGTTTTGGACTAGCGGGGGTCAACACAGATACGCAGTATTTT. Full variable domain (missing parts from reference TRBV28 and TRBJ2-3): DVKVTQSSRYLVKRTGEKVFLECVQDMDHENMFWYRQDPGLGLRLIYFSYDVKMKEKGDIPEGYSVSREKKERFSLILESASTNQTSMYLCASFGLAGVNTDTQYFGPGTRLTVL.

The chain links TRBV19 to TRBJ2-5, with 8 bases fitting TRBD1. The CDR3 is 15 residues long. The trim removed 5 bases at V and 4 bases at J, leaving 9 bases unmatched. Per the germline V gene, CDR1 is LNHDA and CDR2 is SQIVND (reference sequence). DNA for the CDR3: TGTGCCAGTAGTTCCGACAGGGGTTTCGGAGAGACCCAGTACTTC. Amino acids: CASSSDRGFGETQYF.